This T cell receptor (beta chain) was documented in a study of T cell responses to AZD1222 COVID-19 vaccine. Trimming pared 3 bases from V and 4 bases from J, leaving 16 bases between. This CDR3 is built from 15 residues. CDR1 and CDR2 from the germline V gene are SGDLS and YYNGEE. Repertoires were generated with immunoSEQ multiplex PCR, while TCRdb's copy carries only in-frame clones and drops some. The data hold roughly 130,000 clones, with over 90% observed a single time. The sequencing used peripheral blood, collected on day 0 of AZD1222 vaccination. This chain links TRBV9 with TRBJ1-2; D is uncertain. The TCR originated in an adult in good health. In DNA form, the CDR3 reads TGTGCCAGCAGCGGGACGGGATTTGACGGCTATGGCTACACCTTC. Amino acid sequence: CASSGTGFDGYGYTF.